This entry lists 12 T cell receptor beta chains sequenced from one sample in a study of blood T cells in healthy people across ages. It was with a sample-barcoded 5' primer and a J-beta primer mix that a second PCR of roughly 7 to 12 cycles was run. TCRdb re-called the 5' RACE reads through MiXCR, storing one row per CDR3 protein. This table holds 1.5 million to 2 million distinct CDR3 sequences, 28% found once. Material for sequencing was blood. The receptors originated from a young woman in good health.

This clonotype came up many times. The V gene is TRBV15, the J gene TRBJ2-3, with D possibly being TRBD1 (6 bases). The CDR3 runs 18 residues. V gave up 5 bases and J gave up 2 bases, with 23 bases separating them. The germline V gene encodes CDR1 LNHNV and CDR2 YYDKDF (reference sequence). For the CDR3, the DNA is TGTGCCACCAGCCTAGACAGGTCCCTATACACGCACACAGATACGCAGTATTTT. This encodes CATSLDRSLYTHTDTQYF.

This clonotype was seen more than once but under ten times. In nucleotides, the CDR3 is TGTGCCAGCAGCTTAAATGGGGTAGGAGATACGCAGTATTTT. This encodes CASSLNGVGDTQYF. The chain recombines TRBV7-3 with TRBJ2-3; D is unresolved. Trimming took off 1 base at V and 5 bases at J, with 10 bases between the two ends. The CDR3 covers 14 residues. Germline values: CDR1 SGHTA, CDR2 FQGTGA.

On this clonotype itself: This may come from a read error, since a much larger clone is one base off. The chain carries TRBV4-1 and TRBJ1-2, with D perhaps matching TRBD1 (5 bases). CDR3 length: 15 residues. CDR1 and CDR2 (germline): MGHRA, YSYEKL. Between the trimmed V and J ends, which lost 0 bases and 2 bases, there was a span of 10 bases. The CDR3 coding sequence is TGCGCCAGCAGCCAAGATGTGGCAGGGAACTATGGCTACACCTTC. Amino acid sequence: CASSQDVAGNYGYTF.

Worth noting for this clonotype: A much larger clone lies one base from this, so it may be a read error. The chain links TRBV11-2 to TRBJ2-5; D may be TRBD1 (6 bases). Deletions cut 6 bases from V and 13 bases from J, with 24 bases between. The CDR3 runs 14 residues. The V gene's germline CDR1 is SGHAT and CDR2 FQNNGV. CDR3 amino acids: CASSPQGTSYGSYF. CDR3 sequence (DNA): TGTGCCAGCAGTCCTCAAGGGACAAGCTACGGGTCGTACTTC.

This clonotype was seen more than once but under ten times. The chain links TRBV7-8 to TRBJ1-2; D is uncertain. The CDR3 consists of 15 residues. Germline V gene data show CDR1 as SGHVS and CDR2 as FQNEAQ. The V end was cut by 3 bases, the J end by 1 base, with 12 bases between. The CDR3 DNA is TGTGCCAGCAGCTTCTACGGGGTCCTTAACTATGGCTACACCTTC. This encodes CASSFYGVLNYGYTF.

The chain couples TRBV20-1 to TRBJ2-1; D call uncertain. Germline V gene lookup returns CDR1 DFQATT and CDR2 SNEGSKA (reference sequence). CDR3 size: 14 residues. Trimming took 6 bases from V and 2 from J, leaving 14 bases between them. The CDR3 sequence: CSALGGPTYNEQFF. CDR3 bases: TGCAGTGCCTTAGGTGGCCCGACCTACAATGAGCAGTTCTTC.

This clonotype came up a few times. The chain is built from TRBV12-3 or TRBV12-4 and TRBJ2-4; TRBD2 matches 9 bases. The V gene end was trimmed by 2 bases and the J gene end by 1 base; junction bases not matched to a gene: 3. The length of the CDR3 is 16 residues. The CDR3 nucleotides are TGTGCCAGCAGTTTAATGGCGGGAGGGGCCAAAAACATTCAGTACTTC. Translated: CASSLMAGGAKNIQYF.

This clonotype was observed a single time. This may stem from a read error, because a much larger clone lies one nucleotide away. The chain employs TRBV7-6 and TRBJ2-5; TRBD1 or TRBD2 may be the D gene (6 bases each). The germline V gene has CDR1 SGHVS and CDR2 FNYEAQ. This CDR3 has 14 amino acids. In DNA, the CDR3 is TGTGCCAGCGGCTTACGATCGGGGGCAGAGACCCAGTACTTC. Translation gives CASGLRSGAETQYF.

The chain carries TRBV14 and TRBJ2-5; a weak D match, TRBD2 (5 bases). With 3 bases removed from V and 5 bases from J, the gap between germline ends came to 7 bases. The CDR3 sequence is 12 residues long. Germline values: CDR1 SGHDN, CDR2 FVKESK. CDR3 protein: CASSHTGETQYF. The CDR3 DNA is TGTGCCAGCAGCCATACGGGGGAGACCCAGTACTTC.

This clonotype was seen a few times. J is TRBJ2-3 and V is TRBV12-3 or TRBV12-4; D remains unclear. V lost 2 bases to trimming and J lost 0 bases, with 9 bases between them. The CDR3 runs 15 residues. This chain's CDR3 is CASSLSRTSTDTQYF. The CDR3 DNA reads as TGTGCCAGCAGTTTAAGTAGAACTAGCACAGATACGCAGTATTTT.

Points on this clonotype: Lacking the conserved final phenylalanine or tryptophan, this CDR3 likely reflects a read error. The rearrangement joins TRBV20-1 to TRBJ2-1; 12 nucleotides agree with TRBD2. This CDR3 is built from 16 residues. After removal of 3 bases from V and 5 bases from J, the junction contained 8 bases not matched to a gene. Germline assignment: CDR1 DFQATT and CDR2 SNEGSKA (reference sequence). The chain's CDR3 is CSARVGLAGGDNEQFL. Here the CDR3 DNA reads TGCAGTGCTAGGGTTGGGCTAGCGGGAGGGGACAATGAGCAGTTCTTA.

The rearrangement joins TRBV6-2 or TRBV6-3 to TRBJ2-4; TRBD1 matches 7 bases. The J segment lost 8 bases and the V segment lost 6 bases, leaving 10 bases of the junction unmatched. CDR1 and CDR2 from the germline V gene are MNHEY and SVGEGT. This CDR3 spans 14 amino acids. This chain's CDR3 is CASRPTGSRDIQYF. The CDR3 DNA reads as TGTGCCAGCAGACCGACAGGGAGTAGGGACATTCAGTACTTC.